This T cell receptor beta chain emerged from a study of PD-L1 blockade in urothelial cancer. Study information: Blood-derived samples held a median around 140,000 T cells.

Germline V CDR1 and CDR2: MGHRA, YSYEKL. The J segment lost 4 bases and the V segment lost 0 bases, leaving 4 bases of the junction unmatched. CDR3 size: 15 residues. Profiled with immunoSEQ multiplex PCR; TCRdb holds only in-frame clones, not every one. The sample has 57,000 or so clones, about 80% seen once. The chain employs TRBV4-1 and TRBJ1-2, with 8 nucleotides matching TRBD1. The clonotype was recovered from a man between 65 and 85 years old with urothelial cancer. The sample here was PBMCs, taken around atezolizumab (anti-PD-L1) treatment. As DNA, the CDR3 is TGCGCCAGCAGCCAAGAACAGGGGGATATCTATGGCTACACCTTC. Encoded protein: CASSQEQGDIYGYTF.